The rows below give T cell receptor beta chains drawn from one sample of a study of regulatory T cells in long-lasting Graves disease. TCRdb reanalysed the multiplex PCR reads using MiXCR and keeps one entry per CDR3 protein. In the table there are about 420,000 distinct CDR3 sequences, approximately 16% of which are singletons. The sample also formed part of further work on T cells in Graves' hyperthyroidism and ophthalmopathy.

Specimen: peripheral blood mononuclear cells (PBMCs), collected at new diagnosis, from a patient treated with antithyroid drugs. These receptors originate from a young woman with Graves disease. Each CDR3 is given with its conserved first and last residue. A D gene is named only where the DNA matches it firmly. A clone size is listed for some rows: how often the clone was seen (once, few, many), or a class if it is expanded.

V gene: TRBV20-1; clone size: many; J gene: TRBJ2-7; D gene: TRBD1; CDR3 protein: CSARDLGQGGYEQYF; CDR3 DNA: TGCAGTGCTAGAGATCTAGGACAGGGCGGGTACGAGCAGTACTTC
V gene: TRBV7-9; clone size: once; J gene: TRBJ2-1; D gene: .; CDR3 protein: CASSRFTYNEQFF; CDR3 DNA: TGTGCCAGCAGCCGATTCACCTACAATGAGCAGTTCTTC
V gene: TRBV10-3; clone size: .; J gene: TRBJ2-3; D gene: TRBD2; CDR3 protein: CASSQEWPSGRSKVADTQYF; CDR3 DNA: TGTGCCAGCAGCCAGGAGTGGCCTAGCGGGAGGAGCAAGGTAGCAGATACGCAGTATTTT
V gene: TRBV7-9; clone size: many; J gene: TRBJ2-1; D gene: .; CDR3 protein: CASSLMRELNEQFF; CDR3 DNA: TGTGCCAGCAGCTTAATGAGGGAGCTAAATGAGCAGTTCTTC
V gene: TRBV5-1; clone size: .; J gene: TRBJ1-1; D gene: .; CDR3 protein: CASRYGNRVEMNTEAFF; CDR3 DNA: TGCGCCAGCAGATATGGGAACAGGGTGGAGATGAACACTGAAGCTTTCTTT
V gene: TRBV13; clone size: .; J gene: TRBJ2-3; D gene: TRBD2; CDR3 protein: CASSYGLAGVLGTDTQYF; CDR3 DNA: TGTGCCAGCAGCTACGGACTAGCGGGAGTTTTGGGCACAGATACGCAGTATTTT
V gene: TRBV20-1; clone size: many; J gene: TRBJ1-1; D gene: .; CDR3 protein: CSASRQEKAFF; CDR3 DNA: TGCAGTGCTAGTCGACAGGAAAAAGCTTTCTTT
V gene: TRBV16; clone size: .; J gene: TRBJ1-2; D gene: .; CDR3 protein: CASSQSQADGYTF; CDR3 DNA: TGTGCCAGCAGCCAATCCCAGGCGGATGGCTACACCTTC
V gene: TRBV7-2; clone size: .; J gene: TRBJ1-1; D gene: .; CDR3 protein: CASSLTALNTEAFF; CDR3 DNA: TGTGCCAGCAGCCTGACAGCTCTGAACACTGAAGCTTTCTTT
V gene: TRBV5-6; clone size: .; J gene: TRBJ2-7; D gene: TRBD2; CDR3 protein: CASSVGLGPDEQYF; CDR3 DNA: TGTGCCAGCAGCGTAGGACTAGGCCCCGACGAGCAGTACTTC